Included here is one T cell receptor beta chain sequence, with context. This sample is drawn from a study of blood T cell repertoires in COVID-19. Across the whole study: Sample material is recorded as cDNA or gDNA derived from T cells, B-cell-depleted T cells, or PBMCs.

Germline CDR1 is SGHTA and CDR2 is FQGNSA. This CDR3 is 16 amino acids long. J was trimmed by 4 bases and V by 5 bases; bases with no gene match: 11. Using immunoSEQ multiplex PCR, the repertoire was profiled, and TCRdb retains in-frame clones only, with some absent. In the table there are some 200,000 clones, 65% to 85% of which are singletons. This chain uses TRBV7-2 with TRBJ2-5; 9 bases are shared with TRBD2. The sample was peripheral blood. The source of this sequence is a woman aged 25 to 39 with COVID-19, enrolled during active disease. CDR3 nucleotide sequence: TGTGCCAGCAGCCCTCGCGGAGCGGGAGGTTTAGAGACCCAGTACTTC. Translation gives CASSPRGAGGLETQYF.